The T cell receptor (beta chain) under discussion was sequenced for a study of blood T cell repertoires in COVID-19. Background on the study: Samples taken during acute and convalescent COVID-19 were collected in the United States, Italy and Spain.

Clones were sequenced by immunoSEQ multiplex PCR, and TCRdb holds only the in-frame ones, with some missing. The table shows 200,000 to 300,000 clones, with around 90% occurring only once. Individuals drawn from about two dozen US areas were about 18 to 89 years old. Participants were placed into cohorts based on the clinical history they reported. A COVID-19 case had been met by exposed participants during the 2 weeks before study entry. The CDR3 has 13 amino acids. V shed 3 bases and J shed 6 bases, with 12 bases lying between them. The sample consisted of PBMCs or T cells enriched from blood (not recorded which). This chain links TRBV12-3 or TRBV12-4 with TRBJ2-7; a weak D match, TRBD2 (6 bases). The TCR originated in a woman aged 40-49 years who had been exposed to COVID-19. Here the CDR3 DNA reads TGTGCCAGCAGTTTGCAACTAGCTGGCGAGCAGTACGTC. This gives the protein CASSLQLAGEQYV.